A selection of T cell receptor beta chains follows, all from one sample in a study of blood T cell repertoires in COVID-19. The method was immunoSEQ multiplex PCR; TCRdb's version includes in-frame clones alone and lacks a portion of them. The sample includes 250,000 to 300,000 clones, around 90% of them seen just once. Source material: PBMCs or T cells enriched from blood (not recorded which). The source is a woman in her 30s who had recovered from COVID-19. Both conserved end residues are part of each CDR3. A D gene is named only where the DNA matches it firmly. Size is stated for part of the rows, as once, few or many counts, or as a class when the clone is expanded.

cdr3_nt,cdr3_aa,d_call,clone_size,cdr3_length,j_call,v_call
TGTGCCAGCAGTTCTCCGACAGGGGCCTCTGGAAACACCATATATTTT,CASSSPTGASGNTIYF,TRBD1,-,16,TRBJ1-3,TRBV7-6
TGTGCCAGCAGGACTCTAGGGGGAGGGGAGACCCAGTACTTC,CASRTLGGGETQYF,-,once,14,TRBJ2-5,TRBV6-5
TGTGCCAGCAGCCTACTAGCGGGGGCCACCGGGGAGCTGTTTTTT,CASSLLAGATGELFF,TRBD2,-,15,TRBJ2-2,TRBV7-9
TGTGCCAGCAGCTTAGACCAGGGGCTCGGAGGCACTGAAGCTTTCTTT,CASSLDQGLGGTEAFF,-,-,16,TRBJ1-1,TRBV11-2
TGTGCCAGTAGTCCCAACAGGGGAGAGCAGTTCTTC,CASSPNRGEQFF,TRBD1,-,12,TRBJ2-1,TRBV19
TGTGCCAGCAGTCGATACAGGGCGAACACTGAAGCTTTCTTT,CASSRYRANTEAFF,-,-,14,TRBJ1-1,TRBV28
TGCGCCAGCAGCCCGGGGTTCCGGAGTGAGACCCAGTACTTC,CASSPGFRSETQYF,-,-,14,TRBJ2-5,TRBV5-1
TGTGCCAGCAGTTACTACAGGGCCAGTGAAAAACTGTTTTTT,CASSYYRASEKLFF,-,-,14,TRBJ1-4,TRBV6-5
TGTGCCAGCAGCCAAGAGCAGGGCGCATGGGGCACGTACTTC,CASSQEQGAWGTYF,-,-,14,TRBJ2-5,TRBV4-2
TGTGCCAGCAGCCCTAGGGGGGGCGCGGGTTACAATGAGCAGTTCTTC,CASSPRGGAGYNEQFF,-,-,16,TRBJ2-1,TRBV7-2
TGTGCCACCAGTGATGGAGGGGTTATAGGGGACACCGGGGAGCTGTTTTTT,CATSDGGVIGDTGELFF,-,-,17,TRBJ2-2,TRBV24-1
TGCAGCGTTGAAGATTGGCCTGGGGCCAACGTCCTGACTTTC,CSVEDWPGANVLTF,-,-,14,TRBJ2-6,TRBV29-1
TGCGCCAGCAGTAGTGGGAGGGCGGAAAAACTGTTTTTT,CASSSGRAEKLFF,-,few,13,TRBJ1-4,TRBV5-1
TGTGCCAGCGTATCCGACAGGGAATGGGTCAATGAGCAGTTCTTC,CASVSDREWVNEQFF,TRBD1,-,15,TRBJ2-1,TRBV28
TGTGCCAGCAGCTTTAGCGGGAGTAAAAACAATGAGCAGTTCTTC,CASSFSGSKNNEQFF,TRBD2,-,15,TRBJ2-1,TRBV7-9
TGTGCCAGCAGCGCTGACTCCCCCTATGGCTACACCTTC,CASSADSPYGYTF,-,once,13,TRBJ1-2,TRBV28
TGCAGCGTTGAAGAGATGGCTAGCGGGAGTGGGAATGAGCAGTTCTTC,CSVEEMASGSGNEQFF,TRBD2,once,16,TRBJ2-1,TRBV29-1
TGTGCCACCAGCGAGCCATTTTTGTATTTGGGACAGCGTCTCATCCTTTATGGCTACACCTTC,CATSEPFLYLGQRLILYGYTF,TRBD1,-,21,TRBJ1-2,TRBV24-1
TGTGCCAGCAGGGCCCGGCGGAGTGATTCACCCCTCCACTTT,CASRARRSDSPLHF,-,few,14,TRBJ1-6,TRBV2
TGTGCCAGCAGCCCTATTAGGGGAATCACACAGGGTTCCACCGGGGAGCTGTTTTTT,CASSPIRGITQGSTGELFF,-,-,19,TRBJ2-2,TRBV7-9
TGTGCCTGGATCCCTACCCCCGGGACAGGGGCGCGCACTGAAGCTTTCTTT,CAWIPTPGTGARTEAFF,TRBD1,-,17,TRBJ1-1,TRBV30
TGCAGCGCTATAGAGACAGGCACTAACTATGGCTACACCTTC,CSAIETGTNYGYTF,-,-,14,TRBJ1-2,TRBV29-1
TGTGCCAGCAGTCCCCGGGACAGAGTGAACACTGAAGCTTTCTTT,CASSPRDRVNTEAFF,TRBD1,few,15,TRBJ1-1,TRBV27
TGTGCCAGCAGCGCCAGTGCCGCGGACCAAGAGACCCAGTACTTC,CASSASAADQETQYF,-,-,15,TRBJ2-5,TRBV9
TGTGCCAGCTCACCACCAAGCAGGGCTAACCACTATGGCTACACCTTC,CASSPPSRANHYGYTF,-,-,16,TRBJ1-2,TRBV18
TGTGCCAGCAGCTTGGCTCTAGCGGGCCACTACAATGAGCAGTTCTTC,CASSLALAGHYNEQFF,TRBD2,-,16,TRBJ2-1,TRBV5-6
TGTGCCAGCAGTTCGGGACAGGCGGAGATCTACACCTTC,CASSSGQAEIYTF,TRBD1,-,13,TRBJ1-2,TRBV28
TGTGCCAGCAGCTTAGGGACAGGGGGCAATCAGCCCCAGCATTTT,CASSLGTGGNQPQHF,TRBD1,-,15,TRBJ1-5,TRBV7-9
TGTGCCAGCAGTTATATTGAAACTGGGGCATACAATGAGCAGTTCTTC,CASSYIETGAYNEQFF,-,-,16,TRBJ2-1,TRBV6-2/TRBV6-3
TGTGCCGCGACCGACAGGGACTACGAGCAGTACTTC,CAATDRDYEQYF,TRBD1,once,12,TRBJ2-7,TRBV10-3
TGTGCCAGCAGTTTAGGGAGTACAGATACGCAGTATTTT,CASSLGSTDTQYF,-,-,13,TRBJ2-3,TRBV12-3/TRBV12-4
TGTGCCAGCAGCTCCTCAGGGCACTCCTACGAGCAGTACTTC,CASSSSGHSYEQYF,-,once,14,TRBJ2-7,TRBV7-2
TGTGCCAGCAGCGTAGAGGGACAGGGAAGATCACCCCTCCACTTT,CASSVEGQGRSPLHF,TRBD1,-,15,TRBJ1-6,TRBV9
TGTGCCAGCAGCTTAAGCCTTAACGAGCAGTACTTC,CASSLSLNEQYF,-,-,12,TRBJ2-7,TRBV7-9